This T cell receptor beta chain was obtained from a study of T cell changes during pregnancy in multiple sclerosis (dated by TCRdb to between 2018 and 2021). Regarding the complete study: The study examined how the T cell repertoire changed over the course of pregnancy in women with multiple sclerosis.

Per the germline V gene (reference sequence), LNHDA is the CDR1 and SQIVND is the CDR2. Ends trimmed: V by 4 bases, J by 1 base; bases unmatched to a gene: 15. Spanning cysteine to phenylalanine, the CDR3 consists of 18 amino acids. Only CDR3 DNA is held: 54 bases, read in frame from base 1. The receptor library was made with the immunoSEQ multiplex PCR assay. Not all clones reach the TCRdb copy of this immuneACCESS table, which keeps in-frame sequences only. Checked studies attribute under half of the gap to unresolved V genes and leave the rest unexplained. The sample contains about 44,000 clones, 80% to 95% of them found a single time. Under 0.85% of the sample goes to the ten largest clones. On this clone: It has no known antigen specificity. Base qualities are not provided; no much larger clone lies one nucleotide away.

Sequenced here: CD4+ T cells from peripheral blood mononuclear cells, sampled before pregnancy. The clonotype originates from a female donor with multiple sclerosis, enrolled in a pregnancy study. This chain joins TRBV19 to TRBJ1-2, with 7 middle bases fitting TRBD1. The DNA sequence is TGTGCCAGTAGTACCCTGAAGGGAACAGGGGTCCTTAACTATGGCTACACCTTC. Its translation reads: CASSTLKGTGVLNYGYTF.